Listed below are T cell receptor beta chains from one sample, sequenced in a study of cytomegalovirus exposure and HLA in healthy donors. Measured with immunoSEQ multiplex PCR; TCRdb has only the in-frame clones, and not every one. Here the sample spans about 200,000 clones, about 80% being singletons. The sample comprised PBMCs. Receptor source: a girl between 10 and 17 years old in good health and CMV-seronegative. CDR3s include the opening cysteine and the closing phenylalanine or tryptophan. The D gene is left open where the match is weak.

v_gene	d_gene	j_gene	CDR3aa
TRBV7-9	NA	TRBJ2-2	CASPLAGRTGELFF
TRBV9	NA	TRBJ2-1	CASSPILYANMVEQFF
TRBV29-1	NA	TRBJ1-3	CSAFQGSGNTIYF
TRBV7-9	TRBD1	TRBJ1-2	CASSFDRGRGDTF
TRBV18	TRBD2	TRBJ2-5	CASSRLAGSQETQYF
TRBV14	NA	TRBJ2-5	CASSQDTGSETQYF
TRBV11-2	NA	TRBJ1-2	CASSLGFRPYGYTF
TRBV2	NA	TRBJ1-5	CASRDRYSNQPQHF
TRBV19	NA	TRBJ2-1	CASSIVWGDRLSSYNEQFF
TRBV28	NA	TRBJ2-2	CASGAGLLNTGELFF
TRBV19	TRBD2	TRBJ2-1	CASSISGTSSHRGQFF
TRBV28	TRBD1	TRBJ2-7	CASSLTGTGEYEQYF
TRBV27	NA	TRBJ2-3	CASRSGSTDTQYF
TRBV6-5	NA	TRBJ2-3	CASSYSEGPQYF
TRBV15	NA	TRBJ2-5	CATSGRTTGTQYF
TRBV9	NA	TRBJ2-6	CASSVAYSGANVLTF
TRBV19	NA	TRBJ2-1	CASSPSRTVYNEQFF
TRBV29-1	NA	TRBJ1-4	CSVRVEKLFF
TRBV7-9	NA	TRBJ1-5	CSTTDTGNQPQHF
TRBV4-2	TRBD2	TRBJ2-7	CASRSSGSLYEQYF
TRBV19	NA	TRBJ1-2	CASSVARDRARFRGGYGYTF
TRBV4-2	NA	TRBJ2-3	CASSQSGYIGADTQYF
TRBV7-9	NA	TRBJ1-1	CSSSLRGEAFF
TRBV27	TRBD2	TRBJ2-1	CASSSWTSGSGNEQFF
TRBV6-6	TRBD1	TRBJ1-1	CASRRDSLPNTEAFF
TRBV6-1	TRBD1	TRBJ1-2	CASGQGAWGYTF
TRBV15	NA	TRBJ1-6	CATSRDQNGNSPLHF
TRBV2	TRBD1	TRBJ1-5	CASRGTVGHRPQHF
TRBV7-9	TRBD1	TRBJ1-2	CASSSGQGDDGYTF
TRBV4-3	NA	TRBJ2-1	CASSQAAGGFVNEQFF
TRBV18	TRBD1	TRBJ1-2	CASSGTGGGFNYGYTF
TRBV7-2	NA	TRBJ1-2	CASSLKGPQNYGYTF
TRBV6-1	NA	TRBJ1-1	CASTKLGFTDTEAFF
TRBV28	TRBD1	TRBJ1-4	CASSLAGGWEELFF
TRBV30	NA	TRBJ1-2	CAWRGLRLDYGYTF
TRBV7-9	NA	TRBJ1-1	CASSLGRGTGTEAFF
TRBV29-1	NA	TRBJ1-1	CSVVLNTANTEAFF
TRBV21-1	NA	TRBJ2-7	CASSQLNSGYEQYF
TRBV28	TRBD1	TRBJ2-7	CASRQPRQGAGEQYF
TRBV7-9	NA	TRBJ1-3	CTSSFGRTGSTGNTIYF
TRBV7-9	NA	TRBJ1-2	CASSPVAHGYTF
TRBV5-4	NA	TRBJ1-1	CASSLGATLNTEAFF